This T cell receptor (beta chain) was captured in a study of blood T cells in healthy people across ages. This clonotype was seen a handful of times. The antigen is undetermined. CDR1 and CDR2 (germline): MDHEN, SYDVKM. This CDR3 is 15 amino acids long. V was pared by 4 bases and J by 2 bases, with 15 bases between. A second PCR of about 6 to 12 cycles used a sample-barcoded 5' primer and a J-beta primer mix. Every molecule of cDNA carried a tag from a template-switch adaptor with 12 random nucleotides. TCRdb re-derived calls from the 5' RACE reads in MiXCR, one entry per CDR3 protein. This sample has about 680,000 distinct CDR3 sequences, with roughly 49% found just once. Findings of the study overall: A roughly linear age-dependent decrease characterized TCR beta diversity per million T cells.

The receptor was isolated from a woman in her sixties in good health. The sequenced sample was blood. The chain carries TRBV28 and TRBJ2-7; perhaps TRBD1 as D (7 bases). Here the CDR3 DNA reads TGTGCCAGCAGTTCCCACAGGGGACTTGCCTACGAGCAGTACTTC. Residues: CASSSHRGLAYEQYF.